The 3 T cell receptor beta chains below all came from one sample that was sequenced in a study of control samples from healthy donors and cancer patients. The table came from immunoSEQ multiplex PCR; TCRdb's copy has only in-frame clones and leaves some out. Of about 150,000 clones listed, approximately 93% are singletons. Input material: blood. Receptor source: a man in his forties in good health.

The V gene is TRBV6-1, the J gene TRBJ2-7; D is uncertain. CDR3 length: 13 amino acids. V gave up 3 bases and J gave up 0 bases, with 6 bases separating them. Germline loops: CDR1 MNHNS, CDR2 SASEGT. CDR3 sequence (DNA): TGTGCCAGCAGTGATGGCAACTCCTACGAGCAGTACTTC. Translation gives CASSDGNSYEQYF.

The genes are TRBV6-5 and TRBJ1-1; 9 nucleotides align to TRBD1. This CDR3 has 14 residues. The germline CDR1 and CDR2 sequences are MNHEY and SVGAGI. The V and J ends lost 6 bases and 6 bases, in that order; junction bases with no gene match: 8. The CDR3, as DNA: TGTGCCAGCAGACACCGGGACAGGGTGTCTGAAGCTTTCTTT. Encoded protein: CASRHRDRVSEAFF.

V gene TRBV6-2 or TRBV6-3 combines with J gene TRBJ2-1, with 7 bases that match TRBD1. V was pared by 5 bases and J by 12 bases, with 7 bases of the junction left unmatched. Germline V CDR1 and CDR2: MNHEY, SVGEGT. CDR3 length: 12 residues. The CDR3 DNA reads TGTGCCAGCAGTCCCCAGACAGGGTTGCAGTTCTTC. It is translated as CASSPQTGLQFF.